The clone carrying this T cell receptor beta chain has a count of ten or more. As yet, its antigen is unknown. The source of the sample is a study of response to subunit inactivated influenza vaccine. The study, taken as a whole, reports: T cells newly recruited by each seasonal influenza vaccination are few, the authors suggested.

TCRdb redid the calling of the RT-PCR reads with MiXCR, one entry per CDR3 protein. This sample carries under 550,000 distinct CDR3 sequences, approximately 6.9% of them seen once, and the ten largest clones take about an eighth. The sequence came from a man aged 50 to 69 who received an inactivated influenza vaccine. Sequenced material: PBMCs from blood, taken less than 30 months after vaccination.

CDR3 amino acids: CASSFVSGRRTAIDYGYTF. The CDR3 DNA reads as TGTGCCAGCAGCTTCGTATCGGGGCGTAGGACAGCTATAGACTATGGCTACACCTTC. The J gene is TRBJ1-2, the V gene TRBV7-9, with D possibly being TRBD1 (6 bases). CDR1 is SEHNR, CDR2 FQNEAQ, per germline (reference sequence). The CDR3 consists of 19 residues. Trimming removed 3 bases from V and 3 bases from J, with 26 bases in between.